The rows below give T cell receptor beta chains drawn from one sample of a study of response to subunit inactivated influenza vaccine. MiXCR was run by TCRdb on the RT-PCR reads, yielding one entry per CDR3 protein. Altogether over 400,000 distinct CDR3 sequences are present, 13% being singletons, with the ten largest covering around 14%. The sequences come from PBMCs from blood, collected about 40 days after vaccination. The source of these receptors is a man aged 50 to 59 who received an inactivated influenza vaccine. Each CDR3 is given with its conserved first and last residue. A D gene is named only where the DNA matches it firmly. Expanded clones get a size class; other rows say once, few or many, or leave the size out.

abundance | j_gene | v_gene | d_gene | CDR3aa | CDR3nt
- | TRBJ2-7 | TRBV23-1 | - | CASRMGHRTTRIAYEQYF | TGCGCCAGCAGAATGGGACACAGGACTACCAGGATCGCCTACGAGCAGTACTTC
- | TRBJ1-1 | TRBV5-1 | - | CASSSQTNTEAFF | TGCGCCAGCAGCTCCCAGACGAACACTGAAGCTTTCTTT
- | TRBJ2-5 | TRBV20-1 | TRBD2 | CSASSFIETSATQETQYF | TGCAGTGCTAGTAGCTTTATAGAGACTAGCGCGACCCAAGAGACCCAGTACTTC
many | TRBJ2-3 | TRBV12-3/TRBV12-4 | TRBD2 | CASSRGRGVTDTQYF | TGTGCCAGCAGCCGGGGGCGGGGGGTTACAGATACGCAGTATTTT
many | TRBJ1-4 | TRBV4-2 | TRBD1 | CASSQEPGQGWEKLFF | TGTGCCAGCAGCCAAGAACCGGGACAGGGGTGGGAAAAACTGTTTTTT
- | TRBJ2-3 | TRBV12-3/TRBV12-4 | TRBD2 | CASSRLGASGARDTQYF | TGTGCCAGCAGTCGTCTGGGGGCTAGCGGGGCCAGGGATACGCAGTATTTT
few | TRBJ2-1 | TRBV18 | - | CASSPLPTVTSSYNEQFF | TGTGCCAGCTCACCCCTACCGACAGTGACAAGCTCCTACAATGAGCAGTTCTTC
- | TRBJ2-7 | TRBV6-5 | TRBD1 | CASSSDRNYEQYF | TGTGCCAGCAGTTCGGACAGGAACTACGAGCAGTACTTC
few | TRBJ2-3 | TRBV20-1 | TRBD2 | CSASSSGDNTDTQYF | TGCAGTGCTAGTTCCAGCGGGGATAACACAGATACGCAGTATTTT
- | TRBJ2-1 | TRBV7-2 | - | CARSSPGPDFSYNEQFF | TGTGCCAGAAGCTCGCCGGGACCCGATTTTTCCTACAATGAGCAGTTCTTC
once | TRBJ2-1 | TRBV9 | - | CASSAPYLGGSSYNEQFF | TGTGCCAGCAGTGCACCCTATTTGGGGGGAAGCTCCTACAATGAGCAGTTCTTC
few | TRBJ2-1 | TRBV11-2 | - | CASSLDYGSSNEQFF | TGTGCCAGCAGCTTAGATTACGGGAGTTCCAATGAGCAGTTCTTC
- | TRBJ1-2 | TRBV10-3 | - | CASGAQRYGYTF | TGTGCCTCCGGGGCCCAGCGCTATGGCTACACCTTC
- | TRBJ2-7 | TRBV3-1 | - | CASSLGGIPQYF | TGTGCCAGCAGCCTTGGGGGGATTCCGCAGTACTTC
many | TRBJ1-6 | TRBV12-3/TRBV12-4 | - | CASSLGQGTLHF | TGTGCCAGCAGTTTGGGGCAGGGGACCCTCCACTTT
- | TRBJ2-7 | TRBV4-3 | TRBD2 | CASSQDWYAGGHYEQYF | TGCGCCAGCAGCCAAGATTGGTACGCGGGAGGGCATTACGAGCAGTACTTC
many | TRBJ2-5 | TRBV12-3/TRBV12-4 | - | CASSLGTETQYF | TGTGCCAGCAGTTTGGGGACAGAGACCCAGTACTTC